This TCR beta chain was identified during a study of OX40 agonist ivuxolimab in advanced cancers. Across the study: Three patients, one with hepatocellular carcinoma and two with cutaneous melanoma, achieved partial responses.

The study, taken as a whole, reports: Average numbers of expanded clones were greater in CD8+ T cells than in CD4+.

Comments on this clone: Its antigen is unknown.

The data were produced by immunoSEQ multiplex PCR, yet TCRdb's version contains in-frame clones alone and is incomplete. The table lists more than 85,000 clones, over 75% of them singletons. Trimming left V 6 bases short and J 0 bases short, with 14 bases between. This CDR3 region has 15 residues. Looked up from germline, CDR1 is MNHEY and CDR2 is SVGAGI. The chain carries TRBV6-5 and TRBJ1-1; D is undetermined. The origin of this receptor is an adult with an advanced solid tumor such as melanoma, head and neck, liver or kidney cancer. The material was CD4+ or CD8+ T cells sorted from blood, obtained in a trial of the OX40 agonist ivuxolimab. The CDR3 bases are TGTGCCAGCAGCCACCCGCAGGCCATGAACACTGAAGCTTTCTTT. Translating it yields CASSHPQAMNTEAFF.